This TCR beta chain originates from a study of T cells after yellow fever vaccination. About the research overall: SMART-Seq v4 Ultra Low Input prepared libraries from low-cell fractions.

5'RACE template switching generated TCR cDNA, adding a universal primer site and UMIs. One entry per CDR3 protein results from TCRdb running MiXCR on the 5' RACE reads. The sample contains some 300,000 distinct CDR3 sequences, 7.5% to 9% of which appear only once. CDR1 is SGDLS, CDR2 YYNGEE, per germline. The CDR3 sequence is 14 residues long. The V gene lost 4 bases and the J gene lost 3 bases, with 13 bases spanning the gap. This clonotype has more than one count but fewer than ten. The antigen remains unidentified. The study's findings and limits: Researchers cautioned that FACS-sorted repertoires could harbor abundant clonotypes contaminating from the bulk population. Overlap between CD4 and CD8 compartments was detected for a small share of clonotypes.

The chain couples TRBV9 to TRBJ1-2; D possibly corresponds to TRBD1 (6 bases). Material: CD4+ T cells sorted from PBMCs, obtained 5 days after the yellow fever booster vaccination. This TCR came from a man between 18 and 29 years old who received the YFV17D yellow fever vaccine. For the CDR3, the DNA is TGTGCCAGCAGCCCGGCGGGGGGCGACTATGGCTACACCTTC. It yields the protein CASSPAGGDYGYTF. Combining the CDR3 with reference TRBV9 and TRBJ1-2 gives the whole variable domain DSGVTQTPKHLITATGQRVTLRCSPRSGDLSVYWYQQSLDQGLQFLIQYYNGEERAKGNILERFSAQQFPDLHSELNLSSLELGDSALYFCASSPAGGDYGYTFGSGTRLTVV.